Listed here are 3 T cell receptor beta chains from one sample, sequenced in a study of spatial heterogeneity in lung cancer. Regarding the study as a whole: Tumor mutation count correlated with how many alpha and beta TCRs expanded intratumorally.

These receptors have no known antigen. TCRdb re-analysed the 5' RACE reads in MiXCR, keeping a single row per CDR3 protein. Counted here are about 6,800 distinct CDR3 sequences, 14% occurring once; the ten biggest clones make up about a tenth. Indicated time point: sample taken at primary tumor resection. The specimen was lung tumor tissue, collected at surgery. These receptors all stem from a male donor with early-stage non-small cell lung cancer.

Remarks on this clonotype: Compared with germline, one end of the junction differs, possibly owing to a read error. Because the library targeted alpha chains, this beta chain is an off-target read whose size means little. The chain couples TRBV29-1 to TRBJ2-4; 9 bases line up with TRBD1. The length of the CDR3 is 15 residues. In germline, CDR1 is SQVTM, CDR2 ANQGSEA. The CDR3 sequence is CSVERTGEGKIIQYF. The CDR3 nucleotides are TGCAGCGTTGAAAGGACAGGGGAAGGCAAAATCATTCAGTACTTC. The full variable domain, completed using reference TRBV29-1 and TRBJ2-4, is SAVISQKPSRDICQRGTSLTIQCQVDSQVTMMFWYRQQPGQSLTLIATANQGSEATYESGFVIDKFPISRPNLTFSTLTVSNMSPEDSSIYLCSVERTGEGKIIQYFGAGTRLSVL.

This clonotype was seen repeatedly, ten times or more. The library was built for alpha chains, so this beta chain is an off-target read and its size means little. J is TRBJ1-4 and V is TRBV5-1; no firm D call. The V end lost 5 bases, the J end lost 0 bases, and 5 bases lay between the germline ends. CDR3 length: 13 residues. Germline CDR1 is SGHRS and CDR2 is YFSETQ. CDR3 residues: CASRATTNEKLFF. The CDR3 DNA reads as TGCGCCAGCAGGGCCACAACTAATGAAAAACTGTTTTTT. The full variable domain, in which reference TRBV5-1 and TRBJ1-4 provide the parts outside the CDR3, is KAGVTQTPRYLIKTRGQQVTLSCSPISGHRSVSWYQQTPGQGLQFLFEYFSETQRNKGNFPGRFSGRQFSNSRSEMNVSTLELGDSALYLCASRATTNEKLFFGSGTQLSVL.

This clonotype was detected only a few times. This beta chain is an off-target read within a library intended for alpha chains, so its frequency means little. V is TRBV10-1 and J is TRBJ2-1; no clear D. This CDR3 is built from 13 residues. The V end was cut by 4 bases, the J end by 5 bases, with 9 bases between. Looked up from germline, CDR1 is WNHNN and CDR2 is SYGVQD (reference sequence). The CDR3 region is CASSGSGDNEQFF. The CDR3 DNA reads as TGCGCCAGCAGTGGTTCAGGTGACAATGAGCAGTTCTTC.